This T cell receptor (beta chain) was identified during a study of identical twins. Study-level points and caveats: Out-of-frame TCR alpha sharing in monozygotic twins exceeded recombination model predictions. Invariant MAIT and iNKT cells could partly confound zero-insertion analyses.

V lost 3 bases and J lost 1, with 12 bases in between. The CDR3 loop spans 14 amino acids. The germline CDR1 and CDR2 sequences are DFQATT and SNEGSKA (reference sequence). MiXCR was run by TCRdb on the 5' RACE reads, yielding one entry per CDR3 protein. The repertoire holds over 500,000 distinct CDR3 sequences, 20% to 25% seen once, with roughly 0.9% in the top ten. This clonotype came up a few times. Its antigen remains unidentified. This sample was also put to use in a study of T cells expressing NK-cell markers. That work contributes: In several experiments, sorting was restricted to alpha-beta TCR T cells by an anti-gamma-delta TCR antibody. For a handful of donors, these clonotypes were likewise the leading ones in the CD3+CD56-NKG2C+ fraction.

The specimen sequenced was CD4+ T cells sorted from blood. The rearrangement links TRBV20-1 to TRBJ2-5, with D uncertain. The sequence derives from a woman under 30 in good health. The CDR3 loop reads CSASSRVGQETQYF. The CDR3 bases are TGCAGTGCTAGTTCCCGAGTGGGCCAAGAGACCCAGTACTTC.